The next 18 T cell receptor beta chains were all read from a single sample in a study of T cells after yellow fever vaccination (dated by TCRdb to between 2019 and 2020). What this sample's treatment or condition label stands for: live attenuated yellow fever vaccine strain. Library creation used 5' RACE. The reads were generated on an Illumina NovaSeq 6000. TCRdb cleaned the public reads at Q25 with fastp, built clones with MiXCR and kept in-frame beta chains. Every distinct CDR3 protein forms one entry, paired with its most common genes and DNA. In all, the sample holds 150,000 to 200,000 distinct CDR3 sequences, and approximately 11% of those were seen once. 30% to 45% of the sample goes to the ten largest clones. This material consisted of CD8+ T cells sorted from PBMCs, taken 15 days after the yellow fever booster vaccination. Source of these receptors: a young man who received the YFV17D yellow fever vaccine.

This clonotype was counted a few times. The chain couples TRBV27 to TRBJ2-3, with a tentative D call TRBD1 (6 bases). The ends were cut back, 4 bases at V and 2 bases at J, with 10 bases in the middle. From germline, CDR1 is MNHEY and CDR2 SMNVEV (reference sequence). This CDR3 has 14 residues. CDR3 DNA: TGTGCCAGCAGTTGGGGGCCCTACACAGATACGCAGTATTTT. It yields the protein CASSWGPYTDTQYF.

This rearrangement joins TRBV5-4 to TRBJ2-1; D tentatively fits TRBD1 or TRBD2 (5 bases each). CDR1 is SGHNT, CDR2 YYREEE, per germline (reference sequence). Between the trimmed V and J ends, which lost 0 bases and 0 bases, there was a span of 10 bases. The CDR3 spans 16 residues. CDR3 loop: CASSLERGSSYNEQFF. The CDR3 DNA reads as TGTGCCAGCAGCTTGGAGAGGGGTAGCTCCTACAATGAGCAGTTCTTC.

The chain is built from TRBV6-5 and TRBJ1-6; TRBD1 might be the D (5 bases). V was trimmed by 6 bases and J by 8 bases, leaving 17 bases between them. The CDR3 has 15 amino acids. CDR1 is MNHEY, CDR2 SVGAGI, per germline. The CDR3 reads CASRRPWGEYSPLHF. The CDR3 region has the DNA TGTGCCAGCAGGCGGCCGTGGGGGGAGTATTCACCCCTCCACTTT.

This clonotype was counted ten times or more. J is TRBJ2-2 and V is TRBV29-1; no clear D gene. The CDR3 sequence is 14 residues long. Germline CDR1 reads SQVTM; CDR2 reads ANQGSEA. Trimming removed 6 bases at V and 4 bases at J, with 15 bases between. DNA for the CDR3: TGCAGCGTCCTACCCCTCTTAAGCACCGGGGAGCTGTTTTTT. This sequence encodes CSVLPLLSTGELFF.

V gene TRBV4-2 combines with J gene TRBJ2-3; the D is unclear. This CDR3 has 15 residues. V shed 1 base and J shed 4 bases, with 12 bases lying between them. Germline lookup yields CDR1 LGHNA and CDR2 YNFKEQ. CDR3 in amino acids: CASSQVSMGSDTQYF. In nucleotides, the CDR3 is TGTGCCAGCAGCCAAGTGAGCATGGGGTCAGATACGCAGTATTTT.

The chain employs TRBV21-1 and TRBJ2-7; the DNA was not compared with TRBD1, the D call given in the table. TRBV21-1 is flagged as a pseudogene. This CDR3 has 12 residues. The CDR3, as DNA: TGTGCCTCCAGACGGGGGAATCACGAGCAGTACGTC. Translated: CASRRGNHEQYV.

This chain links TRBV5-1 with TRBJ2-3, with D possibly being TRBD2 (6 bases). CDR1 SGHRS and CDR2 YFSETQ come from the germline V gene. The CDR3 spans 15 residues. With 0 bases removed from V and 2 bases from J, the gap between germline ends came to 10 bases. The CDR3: CASSLGGLPTDTQYF. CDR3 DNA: TGCGCCAGCAGCTTGGGAGGACTACCCACAGATACGCAGTATTTT.

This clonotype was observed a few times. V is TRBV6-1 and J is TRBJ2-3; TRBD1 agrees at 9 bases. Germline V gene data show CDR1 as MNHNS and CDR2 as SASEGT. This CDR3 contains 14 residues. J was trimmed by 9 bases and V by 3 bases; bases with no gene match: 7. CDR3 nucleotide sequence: TGTGCCAGCAGTGAGGACAGGGGTAGCATGACGCAGTATTTT. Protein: CASSEDRGSMTQYF.

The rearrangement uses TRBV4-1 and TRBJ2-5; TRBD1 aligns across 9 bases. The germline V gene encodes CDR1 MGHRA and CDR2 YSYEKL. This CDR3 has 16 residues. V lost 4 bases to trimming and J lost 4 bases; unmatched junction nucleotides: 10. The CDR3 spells CASSPHADRGGETQYF. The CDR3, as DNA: TGCGCCAGCAGCCCGCACGCGGACAGGGGAGGAGAGACCCAGTACTTC.

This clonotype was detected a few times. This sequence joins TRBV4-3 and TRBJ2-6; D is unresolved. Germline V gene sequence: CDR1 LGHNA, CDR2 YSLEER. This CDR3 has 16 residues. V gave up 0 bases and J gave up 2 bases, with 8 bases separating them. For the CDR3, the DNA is TGCGCCAGCAGCCAAGATCATGAGGCTGGGGCCAACGTCCTGACTTTC. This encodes CASSQDHEAGANVLTF.

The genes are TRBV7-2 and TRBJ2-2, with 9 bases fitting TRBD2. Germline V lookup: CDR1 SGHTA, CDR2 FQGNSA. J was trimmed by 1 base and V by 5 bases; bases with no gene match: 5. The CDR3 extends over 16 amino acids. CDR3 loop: CASSPAGGQNTGELFF. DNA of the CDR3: TGTGCCAGCAGCCCAGCGGGGGGACAGAACACCGGGGAGCTGTTTTTT.

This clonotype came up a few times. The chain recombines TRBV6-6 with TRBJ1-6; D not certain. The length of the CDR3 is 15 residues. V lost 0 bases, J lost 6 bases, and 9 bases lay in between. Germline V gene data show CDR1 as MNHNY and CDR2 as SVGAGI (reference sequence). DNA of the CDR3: TGTGCCAGCAGTTACTCTTTATCGTCTAATTCACCCCTCCACTTT. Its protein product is CASSYSLSSNSPLHF.

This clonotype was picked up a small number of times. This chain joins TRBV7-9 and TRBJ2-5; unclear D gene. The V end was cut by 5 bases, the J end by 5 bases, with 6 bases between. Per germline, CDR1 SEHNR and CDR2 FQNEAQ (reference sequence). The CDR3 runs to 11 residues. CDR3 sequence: CASSRRETQYF. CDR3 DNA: TGTGCCAGCAGCCGACGGGAGACCCAGTACTTC.

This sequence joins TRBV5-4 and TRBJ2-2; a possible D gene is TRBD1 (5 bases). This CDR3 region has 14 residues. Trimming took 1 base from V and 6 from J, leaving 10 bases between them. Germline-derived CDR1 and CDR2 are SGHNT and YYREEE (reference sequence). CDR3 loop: CASSLWGGSGELFF. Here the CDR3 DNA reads TGTGCCAGCAGCTTGTGGGGCGGATCCGGGGAGCTGTTTTTT. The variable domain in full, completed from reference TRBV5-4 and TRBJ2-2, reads ETGVTQSPTHLIKTRGQQVTLRCSSQSGHNTVSWYQQALGQGPQFIFQYYREEENGRGNFPPRFSGLQFPNYSSELNVNALELDDSALYLCASSLWGGSGELFFGEGSRLTVL.

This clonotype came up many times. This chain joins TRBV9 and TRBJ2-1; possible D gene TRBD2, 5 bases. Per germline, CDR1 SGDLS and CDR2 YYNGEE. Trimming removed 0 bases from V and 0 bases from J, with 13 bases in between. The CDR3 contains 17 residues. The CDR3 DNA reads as TGTGCCAGCAGCGTAGATCCCAGCGCGGGCTCCTACAATGAGCAGTTCTTC. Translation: CASSVDPSAGSYNEQFF. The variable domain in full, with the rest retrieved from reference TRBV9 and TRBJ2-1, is DSGVTQTPKHLITATGQRVTLRCSPRSGDLSVYWYQQSLDQGLQFLIQYYNGEERAKGNILERFSAQQFPDLHSELNLSSLELGDSALYFCASSVDPSAGSYNEQFFGPGTRLTVL.

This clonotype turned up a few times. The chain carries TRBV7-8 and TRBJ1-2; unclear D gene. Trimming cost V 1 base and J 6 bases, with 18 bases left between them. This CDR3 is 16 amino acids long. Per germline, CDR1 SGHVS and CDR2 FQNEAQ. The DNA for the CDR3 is TGTGCCAGCAGCTTAGAATCCTACGCCGCACGAAATGGCTACACCTTC. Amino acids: CASSLESYAARNGYTF.

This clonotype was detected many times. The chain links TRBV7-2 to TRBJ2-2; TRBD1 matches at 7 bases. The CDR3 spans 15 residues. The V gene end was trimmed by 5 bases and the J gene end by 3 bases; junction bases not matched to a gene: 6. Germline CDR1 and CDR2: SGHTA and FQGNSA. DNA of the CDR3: TGTGCCAGCAGCCTCCGGGACAGCTACACCGGGGAGCTGTTTTTT. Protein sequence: CASSLRDSYTGELFF. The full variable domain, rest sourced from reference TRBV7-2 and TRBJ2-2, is GAGVSQSPSNKVTEKGKDVELRCDPISGHTALYWYRQSLGQGLEFLIYFQGNSAPDKSGLPSDRFSAERTGGSVSTLTIQRTQQEDSAVYLCASSLRDSYTGELFFGEGSRLTVL.

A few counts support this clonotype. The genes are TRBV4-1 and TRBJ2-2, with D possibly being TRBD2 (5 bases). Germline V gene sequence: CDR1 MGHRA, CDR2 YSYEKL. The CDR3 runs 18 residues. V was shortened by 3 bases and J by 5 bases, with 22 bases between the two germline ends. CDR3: CASSHQLLTRGETGELFF. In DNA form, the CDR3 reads TGCGCCAGCAGCCACCAACTCTTGACCCGGGGAGAGACCGGGGAGCTGTTTTTT.